Sequencing of this TCR beta chain was carried out in a study of Ad26.COV2.S vaccination and SARS-CoV-2 variants. Study-level information: Sample donor was a member of the COV1001 Ad26.COV2.S trial arm.

As for treatment: around 19 received Ad26.COV2.S at low or high dose, single or two shots; 5 received placebo; per-sample allocation not given. Sampling occurred on day 63 after the first vaccine or placebo injection. Spike of the Wuhan-strain SARS-CoV-2 was expressed by an Ad26 vector, which formed the vaccine. On this clone: Its antigen remains unknown.

Study-wide results and caveats: The placebo group had lower spike-specific TCR breadth than the vaccine recipients did.

V was clipped by 5 bases and J by 3 bases, with 11 bases between them. The CDR3 length is 13 residues. The germline V gene encodes CDR1 GTSNPN and CDR2 SVGIG (reference sequence). Data came from immunoSEQ multiplex PCR; TCRdb stores just in-frame clones and leaves some out. Among 320,000 or so clones, roughly 90% were seen once, and the ten largest hold over 5%. Sequences were derived from peripheral blood, sampled in a trial of Ad26.COV2.S vaccine versus placebo. The receptor was derived from a person aged 18-60 years who received the Ad26.COV2.S COVID-19 vaccine or a placebo. The chain links TRBV30 to TRBJ1-5; no definite D call. The CDR3 region is CAWGRDDNQPQHF. CDR3 coding DNA: TGTGCCTGGGGACGGGATGACAATCAGCCCCAGCATTTT. Drawing the rest from reference TRBV30 and TRBJ1-5, the complete variable domain is SQTIHQWPATLVQPVGSPLSLECTVEGTSNPNLYWYRQAAGRGLQLLFYSVGIGQISSEVPQNLSASRPQDRQFILSSKKLLLSDSGFYLCAWGRDDNQPQHFGDGTRLSIL.